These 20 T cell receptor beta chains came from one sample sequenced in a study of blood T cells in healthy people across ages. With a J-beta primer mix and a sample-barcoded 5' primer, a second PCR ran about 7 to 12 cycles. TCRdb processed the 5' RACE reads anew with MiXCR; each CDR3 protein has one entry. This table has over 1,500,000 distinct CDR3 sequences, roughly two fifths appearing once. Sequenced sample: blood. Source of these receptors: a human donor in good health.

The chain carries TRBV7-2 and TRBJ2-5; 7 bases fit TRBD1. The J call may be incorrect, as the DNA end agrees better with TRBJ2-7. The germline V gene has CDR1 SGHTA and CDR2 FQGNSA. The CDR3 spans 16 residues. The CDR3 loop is CASSLAGRGFSYEQYF. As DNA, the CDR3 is TGTGCCAGCAGCTTAGCTGGCAGGGGGTTTAGCTACGAGCAGTACTTC.

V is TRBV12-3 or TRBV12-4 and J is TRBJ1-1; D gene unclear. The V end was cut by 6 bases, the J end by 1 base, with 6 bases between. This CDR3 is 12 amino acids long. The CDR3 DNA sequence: TGTGCCAGCAGGCCGCAGAACACTGAAGCTTTCTTT. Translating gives CASRPQNTEAFF.

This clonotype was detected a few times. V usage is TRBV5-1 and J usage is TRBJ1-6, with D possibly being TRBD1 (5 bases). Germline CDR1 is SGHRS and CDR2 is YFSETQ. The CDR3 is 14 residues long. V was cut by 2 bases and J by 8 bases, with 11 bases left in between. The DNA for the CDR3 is TGCGCCAGCAGCTTCCAGGGATACGATTCACCCCTCCACTTT. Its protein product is CASSFQGYDSPLHF.

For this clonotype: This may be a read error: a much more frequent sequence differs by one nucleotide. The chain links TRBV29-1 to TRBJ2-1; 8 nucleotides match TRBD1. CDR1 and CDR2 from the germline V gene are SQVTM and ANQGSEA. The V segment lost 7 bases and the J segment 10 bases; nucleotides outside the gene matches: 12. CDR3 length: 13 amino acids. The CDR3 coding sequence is TGCAGCGCCTACGAGGACAGGGCAAAGGAGCAGTTCTTC. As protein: CSAYEDRAKEQFF.

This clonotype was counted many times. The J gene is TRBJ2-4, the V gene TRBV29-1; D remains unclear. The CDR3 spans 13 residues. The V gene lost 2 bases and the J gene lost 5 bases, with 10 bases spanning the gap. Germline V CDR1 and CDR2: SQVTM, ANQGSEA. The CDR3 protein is CSVEQVTENIQYF. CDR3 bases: TGCAGCGTTGAACAGGTGACGGAAAACATTCAGTACTTC.

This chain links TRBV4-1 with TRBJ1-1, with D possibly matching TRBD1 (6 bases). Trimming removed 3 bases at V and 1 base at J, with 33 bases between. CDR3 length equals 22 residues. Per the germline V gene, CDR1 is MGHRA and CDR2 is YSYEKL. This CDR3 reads CASSHEGRQVTPFVGENTEAFF. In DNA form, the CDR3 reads TGCGCCAGCAGCCATGAGGGGAGACAGGTAACCCCTTTTGTTGGGGAGAACACTGAAGCTTTCTTT.

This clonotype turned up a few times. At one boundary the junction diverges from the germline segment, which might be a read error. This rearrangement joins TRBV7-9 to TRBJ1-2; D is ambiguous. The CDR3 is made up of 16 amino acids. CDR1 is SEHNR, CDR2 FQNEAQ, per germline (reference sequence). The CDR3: CASSIGWETANYDYTF. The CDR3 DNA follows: TGTGCCAGCAGCATAGGTTGGGAGACCGCTAACTATGACTACACCTTC.

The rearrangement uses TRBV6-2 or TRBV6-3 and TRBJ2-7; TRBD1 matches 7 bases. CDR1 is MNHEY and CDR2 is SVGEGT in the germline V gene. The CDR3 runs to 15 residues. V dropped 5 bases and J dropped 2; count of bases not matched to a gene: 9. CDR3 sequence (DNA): TGTGCCAGCAGTCCGATCCGGGACAGCACCTACGAGCAGTACTTC. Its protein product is CASSPIRDSTYEQYF.

The DNA of the CDR3 is TGTGCCATCAGTGAGTCGAAAGGGGGCCCGGGCACCGGGGAGCTGTTTTTT. This gives the protein CAISESKGGPGTGELFF. The J gene is TRBJ2-2, the V gene TRBV10-3; TRBD1 agrees at 7 bases. CDR1 and CDR2 (germline): ENHRY, SYGVKD. V gave up 0 bases and J gave up 4 bases; unmatched junction bases: 8. The CDR3 has 17 amino acids.

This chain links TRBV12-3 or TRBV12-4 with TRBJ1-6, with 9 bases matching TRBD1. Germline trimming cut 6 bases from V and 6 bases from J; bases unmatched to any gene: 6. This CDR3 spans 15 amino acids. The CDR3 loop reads CASSPWDRVNSPLHF. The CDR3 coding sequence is TGTGCCAGCAGCCCCTGGGACAGGGTTAATTCACCCCTCCACTTT.

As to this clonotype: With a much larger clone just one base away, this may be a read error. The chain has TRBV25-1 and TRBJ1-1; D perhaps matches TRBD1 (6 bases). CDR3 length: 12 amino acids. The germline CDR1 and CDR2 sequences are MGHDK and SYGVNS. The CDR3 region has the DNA TGTACCAGCAGTTTACAGGGAACTGAAGCTTTCTTT. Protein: CTSSLQGTEAFF.

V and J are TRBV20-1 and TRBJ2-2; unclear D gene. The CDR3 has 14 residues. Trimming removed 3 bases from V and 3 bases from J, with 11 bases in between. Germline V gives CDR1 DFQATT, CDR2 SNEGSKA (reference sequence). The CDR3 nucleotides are TGCAGTGCTAGTCTGGGGTGGGACACCGGGGAGCTGTTTTTT. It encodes CSASLGWDTGELFF.

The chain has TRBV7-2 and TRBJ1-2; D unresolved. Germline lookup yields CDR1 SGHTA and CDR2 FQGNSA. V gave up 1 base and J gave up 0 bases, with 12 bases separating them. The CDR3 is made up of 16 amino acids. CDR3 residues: CASSLELITSNYGYTF. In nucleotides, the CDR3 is TGTGCCAGCAGCTTAGAATTGATAACCTCTAACTATGGCTACACCTTC.

CDR3 region: CASSYQPMTGPLSYGYTF. The DNA of the CDR3 is TGTGCCAGCAGCTACCAGCCCATGACAGGGCCCCTTTCCTATGGCTACACCTTC. The rearrangement links TRBV6-5 to TRBJ1-2; the match to TRBD1 covers 7 bases. This CDR3 contains 18 residues. CDR1 and CDR2 from the germline V gene are MNHEY and SVGAGI. With 6 bases clipped from V and 4 bases from J, the junction kept 20 bases outside the gene matches.

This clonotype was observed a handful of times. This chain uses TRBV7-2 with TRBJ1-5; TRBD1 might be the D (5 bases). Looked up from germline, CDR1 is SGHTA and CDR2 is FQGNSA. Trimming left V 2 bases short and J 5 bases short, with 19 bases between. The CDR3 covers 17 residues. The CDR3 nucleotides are TGTGCCAGCAGCTTATATTATAGGTCGGGACGTGATCAGCCCCAGCATTTT. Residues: CASSLYYRSGRDQPQHF.

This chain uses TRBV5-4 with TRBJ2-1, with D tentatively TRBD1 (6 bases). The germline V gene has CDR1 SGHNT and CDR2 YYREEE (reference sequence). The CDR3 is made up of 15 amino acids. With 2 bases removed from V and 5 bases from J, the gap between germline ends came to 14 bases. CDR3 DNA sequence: TGTGCCAGCAGCTTTAAGACAGGCCTAAACAATGAGCAGTTCTTC. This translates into CASSFKTGLNNEQFF.

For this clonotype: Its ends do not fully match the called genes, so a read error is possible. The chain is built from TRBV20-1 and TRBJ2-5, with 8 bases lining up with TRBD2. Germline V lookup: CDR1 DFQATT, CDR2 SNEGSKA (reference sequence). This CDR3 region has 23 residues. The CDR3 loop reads CSARDWAAERLTSGGMYQETQYF. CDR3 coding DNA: TGCAGCGCTAGAGATTGGGCGGCCGAACGACTTACGAGCGGGGGAATGTACCAAGAGACCCAGTACTTC.

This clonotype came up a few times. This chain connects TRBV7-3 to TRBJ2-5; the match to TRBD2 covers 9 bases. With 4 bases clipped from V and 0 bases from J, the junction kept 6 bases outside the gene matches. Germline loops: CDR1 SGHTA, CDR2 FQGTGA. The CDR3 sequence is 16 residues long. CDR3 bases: TGTGCCAGCAGCTCCGTAGCGGGGGCAGACCAAGAGACCCAGTACTTC. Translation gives CASSSVAGADQETQYF.

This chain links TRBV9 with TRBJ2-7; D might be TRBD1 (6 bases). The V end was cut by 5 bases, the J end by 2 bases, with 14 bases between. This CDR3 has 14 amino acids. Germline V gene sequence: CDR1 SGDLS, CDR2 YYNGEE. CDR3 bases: TGTGCCAGCAGTACCGGGACAACCCCCTACGAGCAGTACTTC. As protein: CASSTGTTPYEQYF.

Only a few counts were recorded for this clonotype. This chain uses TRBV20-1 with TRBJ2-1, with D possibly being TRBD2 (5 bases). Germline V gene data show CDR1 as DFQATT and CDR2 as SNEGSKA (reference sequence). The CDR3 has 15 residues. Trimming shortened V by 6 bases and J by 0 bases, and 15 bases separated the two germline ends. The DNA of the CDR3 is TGCAGTGCCCCCGACCCACGGGGCTCCTACAATGAGCAGTTCTTC. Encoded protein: CSAPDPRGSYNEQFF.